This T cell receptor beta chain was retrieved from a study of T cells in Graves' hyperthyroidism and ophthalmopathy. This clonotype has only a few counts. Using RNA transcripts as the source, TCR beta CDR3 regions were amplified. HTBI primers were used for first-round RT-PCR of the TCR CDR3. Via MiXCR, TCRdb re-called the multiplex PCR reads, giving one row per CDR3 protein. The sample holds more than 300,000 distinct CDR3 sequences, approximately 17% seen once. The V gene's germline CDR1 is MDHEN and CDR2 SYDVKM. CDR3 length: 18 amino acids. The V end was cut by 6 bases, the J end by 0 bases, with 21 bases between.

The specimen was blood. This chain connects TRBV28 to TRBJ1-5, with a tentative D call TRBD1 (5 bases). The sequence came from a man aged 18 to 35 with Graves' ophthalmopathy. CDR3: CASRERLGPSTSNQPQHF. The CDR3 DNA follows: TGTGCCAGCAGAGAGAGGTTGGGGCCCTCGACTAGCAATCAGCCCCAGCATTTT.